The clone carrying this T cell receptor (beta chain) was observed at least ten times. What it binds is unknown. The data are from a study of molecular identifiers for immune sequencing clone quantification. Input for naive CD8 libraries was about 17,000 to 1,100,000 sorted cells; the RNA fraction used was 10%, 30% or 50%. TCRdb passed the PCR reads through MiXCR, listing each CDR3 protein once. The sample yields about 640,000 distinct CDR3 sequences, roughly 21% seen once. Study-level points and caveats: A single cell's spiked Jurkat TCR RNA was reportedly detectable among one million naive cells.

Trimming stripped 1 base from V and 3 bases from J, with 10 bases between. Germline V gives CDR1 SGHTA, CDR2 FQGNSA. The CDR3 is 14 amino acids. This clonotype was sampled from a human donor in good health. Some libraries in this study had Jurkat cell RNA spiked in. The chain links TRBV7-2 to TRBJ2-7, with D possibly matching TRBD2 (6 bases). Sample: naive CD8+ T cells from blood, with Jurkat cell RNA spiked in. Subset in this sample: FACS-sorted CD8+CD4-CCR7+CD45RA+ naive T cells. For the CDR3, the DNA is TGTGCCAGCAGCTTAGACGGGGGTCTCTACGAGCAGTACTTC. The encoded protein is CASSLDGGLYEQYF.